One and the same sample provided the 3 T cell receptor beta chains below, sequenced in a study of cytomegalovirus exposure and HLA in healthy donors. PCR employed 60 Vbeta and 13 Jbeta primers. Data came from immunoSEQ multiplex PCR; TCRdb stores just in-frame clones and leaves some out. The table shows around 150,000 clones, with about 76% occurring only once. The material sequenced was PBMCs. Every receptor here comes from a human donor in good health.

This chain connects TRBV5-1 to TRBJ1-3; TRBD1 aligns across 7 bases. The CDR3 loop spans 16 amino acids. J was trimmed by 9 bases and V by 4 bases; bases with no gene match: 16. CDR1 SGHRS and CDR2 YFSETQ come from the germline V gene. The CDR3 coding sequence is TGCGCCAGCAGCGGAACACCAACAGGGGATGGGGCCACCATATATTTT. This sequence encodes CASSGTPTGDGATIYF.

The chain carries TRBV6-1 and TRBJ1-5; D is ambiguous. From germline, CDR1 is MNHNS and CDR2 SASEGT. Trimming removed 7 bases from V and 1 base from J, with 11 bases in between. The CDR3 consists of 14 residues. The CDR3 DNA sequence: TGTGCCAGCAATCGGGAGTTCAGCAATCAGCCCCAGCATTTT. Translated, it gives CASNREFSNQPQHF.

The rearrangement uses TRBV7-2 and TRBJ1-1, with 11 bases identical to TRBD1. The CDR3 loop spans 15 amino acids. In germline, CDR1 is SGHTA, CDR2 FQGNSA. Unmatched junction bases numbered 6, after V lost 5 bases and J lost 4 bases. CDR3 in DNA: TGTGCCAGCAGCACCAGGACAGGGGGCATCACTGAAGCTTTCTTT. This sequence encodes CASSTRTGGITEAFF.